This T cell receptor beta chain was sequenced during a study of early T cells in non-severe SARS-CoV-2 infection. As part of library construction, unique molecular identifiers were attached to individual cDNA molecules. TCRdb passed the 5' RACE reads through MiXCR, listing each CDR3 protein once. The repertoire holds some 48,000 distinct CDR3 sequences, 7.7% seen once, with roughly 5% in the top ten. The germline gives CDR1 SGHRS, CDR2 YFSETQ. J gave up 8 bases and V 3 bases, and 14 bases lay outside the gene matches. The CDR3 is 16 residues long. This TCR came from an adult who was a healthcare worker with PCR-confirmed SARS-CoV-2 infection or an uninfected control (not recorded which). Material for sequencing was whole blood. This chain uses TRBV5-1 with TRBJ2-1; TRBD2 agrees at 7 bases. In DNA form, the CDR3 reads TGCGCCAGCAGCTCGACCGGGACTACCTTTCCGGATGAGCAGTTCTTC. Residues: CASSSTGTTFPDEQFF.